The rows below give T cell receptor beta chains drawn from one sample of a study of blood T cell repertoires in COVID-19. Produced via immunoSEQ multiplex PCR; TCRdb's table is partial and in-frame only. This table holds approximately 100,000 clones, around 66% found once. Sequences were obtained from peripheral blood. The receptors derive from an elderly man with acute or convalescent COVID-19. Both conserved end residues are part of each CDR3. A D gene is named only where the DNA matches it firmly. Clone sizes are given selectively: once, few, many, or a class where the clone is expanded.

NA	TRBV24-1	TRBJ1-3	NA	TGTGCCACCAGTGATTCTCAGGGTTCCGGAAACACCATATATTTT	CATSDSQGSGNTIYF
TRBD2	TRBV6-5	TRBJ2-7	NA	TGTGCCAGCAGTTACTCGGCGGGGGTAGGAGGTGAGCAGTACTTC	CASSYSAGVGGEQYF
NA	TRBV5-4	TRBJ2-5	NA	TGTGCCAGCAGCCTACCAAAAGGGGAAGGGACCCAGTACTTC	CASSLPKGEGTQYF
NA	TRBV29-1	TRBJ2-7	few	TGCAGCGTTCGGGACAACTCCTACGAGCAGTACTTC	CSVRDNSYEQYF
NA	TRBV7-2	TRBJ1-5	NA	TGTGCCAGCAGCCCCTGGACAGATAGCAATCAGCCCCAGCATTTT	CASSPWTDSNQPQHF
TRBD2	TRBV20-1	TRBJ2-4	once	TGCAGTGCTAGTCCTAGCGGGGAAAACATTCAGTACTTC	CSASPSGENIQYF
NA	TRBV6-4	TRBJ1-6	few	TGTGCCAGCAGTGCAAACCCGGGGAATTCACCCCTCCACTTT	CASSANPGNSPLHF
TRBD2	TRBV6-5	TRBJ2-7	NA	TGTGCCAGCAGTCGGACTAGCGGGATCTCCTACGAGCAGTACTTC	CASSRTSGISYEQYF
TRBD2	TRBV7-9	TRBJ2-1	NA	TGTGCCAGCAGCTCCGTAGCGGGGAAGCAGTTCTTC	CASSSVAGKQFF
NA	TRBV25-1	TRBJ2-1	NA	TGTGCCAGCAGTGCCACAACAGGGACCTCCTACAATGAGCAGTTCTTC	CASSATTGTSYNEQFF
TRBD2	TRBV6-2/TRBV6-3	TRBJ2-1	NA	TGTGCCAGCAGTCCCGGACTAGCGGGAGATCCGGTCTACAATGAGCAGTTCTTC	CASSPGLAGDPVYNEQFF
NA	TRBV12-3/TRBV12-4	TRBJ2-1	NA	TGTGCCAGCAGTTACGACTCATCTGATGAGCAGTTCTTC	CASSYDSSDEQFF
TRBD2	TRBV9	TRBJ2-1	few	TGTGCCAGCAGCGTAGATCTAGCGGGGGGCAATGAGCAGTTCTTC	CASSVDLAGGNEQFF
NA	TRBV28	TRBJ1-3	NA	TGTGCCAGCAGTCCCCCAAATCCTGGAAACACCATATATTTT	CASSPPNPGNTIYF
TRBD2	TRBV18	TRBJ2-2	once	TGTGCCAGCTCACTCCTAGCGGGAGTAGACACCGGGGAGCTGTTTTTT	CASSLLAGVDTGELFF
TRBD2	TRBV24-1	TRBJ2-2	NA	TGTGCCACAGGGACTAGCGCCTTCACCGGGGAGCTGTTTTTT	CATGTSAFTGELFF
TRBD1	TRBV7-2	TRBJ2-3	NA	TGTGCCAGCAGCTTAGCGCTTGGACAGGGGACCTCAGATACGCAGTATTTT	CASSLALGQGTSDTQYF
TRBD2	TRBV28	TRBJ2-5	NA	TGTGCCAGCAGTCCTAGCGGGAGGGTAGGGCAAGAGACCCAGTACTTC	CASSPSGRVGQETQYF
TRBD2	TRBV3-1/TRBV3-2	TRBJ2-1	NA	TGTGCCAGCAGCCAAGAGGTTTTTATACGGGAGGCCATCGTGCTTCCCTCCTACAATGAGCAGTTCTTC	CASSQEVFIREAIVLPSYNEQFF
NA	TRBV7-2	TRBJ1-3	few	TGTGCCAGCAGCTTAGGGGCGGGGATCTCTGGAAACACCATATATTTT	CASSLGAGISGNTIYF
TRBD1	TRBV7-2	TRBJ2-5	NA	TGTGCCAGCAGCGAAGGGACAGGGCGAGAGACCCAGTACTTC	CASSEGTGRETQYF
TRBD1	TRBV7-9	TRBJ2-7	NA	TGTGCCAGCAGCTATCTACAGGGGAATAACGAGCAGTACTTC	CASSYLQGNNEQYF
TRBD1	TRBV9	TRBJ2-1	NA	TGTGCCAGCAGCGTAGATGAGACAGGGGGCAGGAATGAGCAGTTCTTC	CASSVDETGGRNEQFF
NA	TRBV5-4	TRBJ1-4	NA	TGTGCTACCACGCCGGGTCTTGCAACTAATGAAAAACTGTTTTTT	CATTPGLATNEKLFF
TRBD2	TRBV9	TRBJ2-5	NA	TGTGCCAGCAGCGTAGAGGCGGGAGAGGGGACCCAGTACTTC	CASSVEAGEGTQYF
NA	TRBV23-1	TRBJ2-1	once	TGCGCCAGCAGTCATAACAGGAGCTACAATGAGCAGTTCTTC	CASSHNRSYNEQFF
NA	TRBV27	TRBJ2-7	few	TGTGCCAGCGGTCGAGGACAGCCACCCTTGTACGAGCAGTACTTC	CASGRGQPPLYEQYF
NA	TRBV18	TRBJ2-7	many	TGTGCCAGCTCAGAGGGTACTACCTACGAGCAGTACTTC	CASSEGTTYEQYF
NA	TRBV27	TRBJ2-7	once	TGTGCCAGCAGTCCCTCCTTGGCAGGAACCTACGAGCAGTACTTC	CASSPSLAGTYEQYF
NA	TRBV18	TRBJ2-5	few	TGTGCCAGCTCAGGCGGGACTCAAGAAAGTGAGACCCAGTACTTC	CASSGGTQESETQYF
TRBD2	TRBV10-3	TRBJ2-7	many	TGTGCCATCAGTGAACTAACTAGCGGGAGTTACGAGCAGTACTTC	CAISELTSGSYEQYF
NA	TRBV19	TRBJ2-1	NA	TGTGCCAGTAGCCTCTTAGATCGTCGAACCCCCTTGTCTGAGCAGTTCTTC	CASSLLDRRTPLSEQFF
TRBD1	TRBV28	TRBJ2-4	NA	TGTGCCAGCAGGGAGACAGGGGGGAAAAACATTCAGTACTTC	CASRETGGKNIQYF
NA	TRBV9	TRBJ2-3	NA	TGTGCCAGCGGGCTTTATGACACAGATACGCAGTATTTT	CASGLYDTDTQYF
TRBD2	TRBV7-9	TRBJ2-1	NA	TGTGCCAGCAGCTTAGCTAGCGGGGCTAATGAGCAGTTCTTC	CASSLASGANEQFF
NA	TRBV3-1/TRBV3-2	TRBJ1-3	NA	TGTGCCAGCAGCCAAGATCTCGGGAGTACTAACACCATATATTTT	CASSQDLGSTNTIYF
TRBD1	TRBV4-3	TRBJ1-4	NA	TGCGCCAGCAGCCCGCAGGGGGCCCCTAATGAAAAACTGTTTTTT	CASSPQGAPNEKLFF
TRBD1	TRBV6-5	TRBJ2-7	many	TGTGCCAGCAGTCCGGGGACAGGGAGAATGTACGAGCAGTACTTC	CASSPGTGRMYEQYF
TRBD2	TRBV5-8	TRBJ2-5	NA	TGTGCCAGCAGCGCACCTAGCGGGAGGGCTTTGAGGGAGACCCAGTACTTC	CASSAPSGRALRETQYF